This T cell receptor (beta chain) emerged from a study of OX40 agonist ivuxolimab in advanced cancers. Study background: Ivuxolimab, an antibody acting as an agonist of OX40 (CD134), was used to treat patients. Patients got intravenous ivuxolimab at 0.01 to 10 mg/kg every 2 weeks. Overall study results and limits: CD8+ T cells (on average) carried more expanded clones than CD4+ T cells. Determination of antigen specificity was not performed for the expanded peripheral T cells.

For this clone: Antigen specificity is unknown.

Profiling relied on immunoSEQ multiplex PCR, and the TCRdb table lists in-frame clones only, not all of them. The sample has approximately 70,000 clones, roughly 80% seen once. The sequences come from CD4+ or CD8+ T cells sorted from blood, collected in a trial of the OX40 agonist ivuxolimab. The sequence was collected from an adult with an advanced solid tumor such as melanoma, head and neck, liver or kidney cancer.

CDR3 coding DNA: TGTGCCAGCTCTCGGACAGGGGGCATTTACGAGCAGTACTTC. Translating it yields CASSRTGGIYEQYF. The chain has TRBV28 and TRBJ2-7; TRBD1 matches 11 bases. The CDR3 is 14 amino acids. J lost 4 bases, V lost 8 bases, and 7 bases had no gene match. Germline CDR1 reads MDHEN; CDR2 reads SYDVKM.